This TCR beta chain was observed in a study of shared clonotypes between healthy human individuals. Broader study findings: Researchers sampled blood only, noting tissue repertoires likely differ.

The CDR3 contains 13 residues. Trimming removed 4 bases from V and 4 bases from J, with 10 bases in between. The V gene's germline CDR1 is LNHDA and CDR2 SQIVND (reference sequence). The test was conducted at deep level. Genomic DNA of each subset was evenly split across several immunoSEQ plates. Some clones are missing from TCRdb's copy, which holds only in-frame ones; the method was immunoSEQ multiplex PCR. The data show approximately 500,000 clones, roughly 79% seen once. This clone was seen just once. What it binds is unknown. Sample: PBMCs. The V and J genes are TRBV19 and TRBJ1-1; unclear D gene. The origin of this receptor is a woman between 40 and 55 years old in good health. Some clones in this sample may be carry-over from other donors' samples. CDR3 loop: CASSTRRSTEAFF. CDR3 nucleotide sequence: TGTGCCAGTAGTACCCGGCGAAGCACTGAAGCTTTCTTT.